Sequencing of this T cell receptor (beta chain) was carried out in a study of long-term antiretroviral therapy in people with HIV. The run of the v3.0 immunoSEQ assay was at survey level. Only in-frame clones appear in the TCRdb table, and some are missing; sequencing was by immunoSEQ multiplex PCR. The sample holds approximately 23,000 clones, 70% to 90% seen once. On this clone: Its antigen is currently unknown.

Germline V gives CDR1 LNHDA, CDR2 SQIVND (reference sequence). The ends lost 7 bases at V and 3 bases at J; junction bases unmatched: 7. The CDR3 is 14 amino acids. Broader study findings: Every time point showed a repertoire led by clones expanded before ART. CDR3 lengths in HIV samples spanned a narrower range than controls. Transplant-donor-level diversity was not reached after ART, though diversity increased.

The chain uses TRBV19 and TRBJ1-1, with 8 bases that match TRBD1. The sequence derives from a man between 40 and 49 years old with HIV. The specimen was unsorted PBMCs, collected 2.7 years after starting antiretroviral therapy. CDR3 amino acids: CASTPTGGHTEAFF. Written as DNA, the CDR3 is TGTGCCAGTACCCCTACAGGGGGTCACACTGAAGCTTTCTTT.